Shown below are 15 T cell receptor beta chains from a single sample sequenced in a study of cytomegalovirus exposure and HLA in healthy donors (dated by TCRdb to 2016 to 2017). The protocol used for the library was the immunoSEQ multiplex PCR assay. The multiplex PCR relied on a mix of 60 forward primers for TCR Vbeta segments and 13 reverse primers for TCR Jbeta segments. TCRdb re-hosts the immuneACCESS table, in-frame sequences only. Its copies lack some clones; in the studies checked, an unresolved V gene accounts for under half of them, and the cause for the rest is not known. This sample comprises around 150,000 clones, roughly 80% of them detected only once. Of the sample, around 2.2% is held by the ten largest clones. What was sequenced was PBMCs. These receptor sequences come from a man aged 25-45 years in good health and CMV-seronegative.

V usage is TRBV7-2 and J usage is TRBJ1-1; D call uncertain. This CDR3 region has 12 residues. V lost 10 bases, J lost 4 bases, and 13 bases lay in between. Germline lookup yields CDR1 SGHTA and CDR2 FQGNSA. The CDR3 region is CATSLTRTEAFF. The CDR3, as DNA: TGTGCCACCTCCCTTACGCGCACTGAAGCTTTCTTT.

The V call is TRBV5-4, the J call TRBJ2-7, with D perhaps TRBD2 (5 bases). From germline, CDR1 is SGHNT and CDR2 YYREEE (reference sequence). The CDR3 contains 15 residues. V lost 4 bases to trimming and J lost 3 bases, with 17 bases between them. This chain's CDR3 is CASSQTIFGDYEQYF. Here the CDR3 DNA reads TGTGCCAGCAGCCAGACAATATTCGGGGACTACGAGCAGTACTTC.

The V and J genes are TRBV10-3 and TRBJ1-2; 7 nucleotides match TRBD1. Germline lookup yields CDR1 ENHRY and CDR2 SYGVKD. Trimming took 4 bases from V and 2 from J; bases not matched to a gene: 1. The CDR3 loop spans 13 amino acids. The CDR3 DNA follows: TGTGCCATCAGTGTGACAGGGAACTATGGCTACACCTTC. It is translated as CAISVTGNYGYTF.

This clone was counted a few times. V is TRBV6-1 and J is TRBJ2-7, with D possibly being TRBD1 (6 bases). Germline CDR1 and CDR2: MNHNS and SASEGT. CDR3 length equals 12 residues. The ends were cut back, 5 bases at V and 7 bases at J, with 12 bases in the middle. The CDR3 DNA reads TGTGCCAGCAGTTTTACAGGGCGGGAGCAGTACTTC. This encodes CASSFTGREQYF.

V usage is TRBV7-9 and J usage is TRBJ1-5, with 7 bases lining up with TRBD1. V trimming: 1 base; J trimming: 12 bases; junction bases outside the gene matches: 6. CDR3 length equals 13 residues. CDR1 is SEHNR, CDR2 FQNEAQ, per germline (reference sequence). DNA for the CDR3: TGTGCCAGCAGCTTAGGAGACAGGGACATCCAGCATTTT. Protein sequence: CASSLGDRDIQHF.

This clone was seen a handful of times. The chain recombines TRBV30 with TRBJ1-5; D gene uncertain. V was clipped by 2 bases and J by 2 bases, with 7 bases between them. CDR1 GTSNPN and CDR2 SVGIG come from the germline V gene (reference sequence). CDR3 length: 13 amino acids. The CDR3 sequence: CAWSPEGNQPQHF. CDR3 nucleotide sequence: TGTGCCTGGAGTCCCGAGGGCAATCAGCCCCAGCATTTT.

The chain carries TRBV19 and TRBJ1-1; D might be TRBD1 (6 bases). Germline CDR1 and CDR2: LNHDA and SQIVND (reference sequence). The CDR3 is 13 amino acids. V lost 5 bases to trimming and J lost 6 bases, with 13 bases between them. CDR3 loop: CASSAWTDSEAFF. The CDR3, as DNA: TGTGCCAGTAGTGCCTGGACAGATTCTGAAGCTTTCTTT.

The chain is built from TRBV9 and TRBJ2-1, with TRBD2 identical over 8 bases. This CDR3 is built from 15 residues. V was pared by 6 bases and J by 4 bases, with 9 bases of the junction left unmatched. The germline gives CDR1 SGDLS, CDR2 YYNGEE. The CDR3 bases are TGTGCCAGCACCCCGGGAGGCGGGAGGTACAATGAGCAGTTCTTC. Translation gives CASTPGGGRYNEQFF. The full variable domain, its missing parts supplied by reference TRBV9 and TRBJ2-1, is DSGVTQTPKHLITATGQRVTLRCSPRSGDLSVYWYQQSLDQGLQFLIQYYNGEERAKGNILERFSAQQFPDLHSELNLSSLELGDSALYFCASTPGGGRYNEQFFGPGTRLTVL.

The CDR3 sequence: CASSLLPGGTYEQYF. CDR3 DNA: TGTGCCAGCAGTTTACTCCCAGGGGGGACCTACGAGCAGTACTTC. V gene TRBV27 combines with J gene TRBJ2-7, with D perhaps matching TRBD1 (7 bases). The length of the CDR3 is 15 residues. Trimming removed 2 bases from V and 2 bases from J, with 13 bases in between. Germline V gene sequence: CDR1 MNHEY, CDR2 SMNVEV (reference sequence).

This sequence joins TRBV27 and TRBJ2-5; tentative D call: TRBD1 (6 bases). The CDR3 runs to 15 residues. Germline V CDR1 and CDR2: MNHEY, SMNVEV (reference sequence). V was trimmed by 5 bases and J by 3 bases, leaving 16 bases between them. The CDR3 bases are TGTGCCAGCAGTAGCCCCGGGACACCTAAAGAGACCCAGTACTTC. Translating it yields CASSSPGTPKETQYF.

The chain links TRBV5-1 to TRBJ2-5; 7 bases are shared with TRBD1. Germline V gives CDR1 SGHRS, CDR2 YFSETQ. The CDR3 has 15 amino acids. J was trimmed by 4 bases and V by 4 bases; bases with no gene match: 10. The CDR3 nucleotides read TGCGCCAGCAGCCCAAAAGACAGGGACGGAGAGACCCAGTACTTC. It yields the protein CASSPKDRDGETQYF.

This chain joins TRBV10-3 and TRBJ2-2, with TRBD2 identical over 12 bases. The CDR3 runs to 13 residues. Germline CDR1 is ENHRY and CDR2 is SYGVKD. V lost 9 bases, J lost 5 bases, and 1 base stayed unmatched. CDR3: CAILAGGTGELFF. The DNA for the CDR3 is TGTGCCATACTAGCGGGAGGTACCGGGGAGCTGTTTTTT.

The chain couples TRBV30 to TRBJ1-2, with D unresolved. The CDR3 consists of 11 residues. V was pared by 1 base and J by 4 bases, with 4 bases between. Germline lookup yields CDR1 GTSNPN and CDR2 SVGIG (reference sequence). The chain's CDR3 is CAWSDSYGYTF. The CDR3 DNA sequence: TGTGCCTGGAGTGACAGCTATGGCTACACCTTC.

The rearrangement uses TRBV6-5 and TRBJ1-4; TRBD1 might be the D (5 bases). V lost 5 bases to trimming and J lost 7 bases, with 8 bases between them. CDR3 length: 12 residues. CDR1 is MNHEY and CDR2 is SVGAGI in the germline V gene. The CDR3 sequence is CASSAGFEKLFF. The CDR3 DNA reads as TGTGCCAGCAGTGCAGGGTTTGAAAAACTGTTTTTT.

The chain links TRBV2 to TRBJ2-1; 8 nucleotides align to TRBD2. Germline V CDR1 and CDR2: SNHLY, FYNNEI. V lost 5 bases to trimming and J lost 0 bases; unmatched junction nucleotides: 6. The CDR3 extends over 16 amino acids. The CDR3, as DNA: TGTGCCAGCAGTTCCCTAGCGGGTAGCTCCTACAATGAGCAGTTCTTC. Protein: CASSSLAGSSYNEQFF.